These 17 T cell receptor beta chains came from one sample sequenced in a study of neurological immune-mediated disorders (dated by TCRdb to about 2019). Library preparation used 5' RACE. The instrument given in TCRdb is Illumina HiSeq 2500. Using fastp at Q25 and MiXCR, TCRdb reprocessed the public reads and kept productive beta chains. Rows matching on CDR3 protein sequence are summarized as one entry with the most common DNA and genes. The sample table contains more than 25,000 distinct CDR3 sequences; only one count was recorded for about 3.8% of them. Around a quarter of the sample is held by the ten biggest clonotypes. Source material: CD4+ T cells from blood. The receptors originated from a woman aged 40 to 50 in good health.

The chain combines TRBV10-2 with TRBJ1-4; tentative D call: TRBD1 (5 bases). Germline CDR1 reads WSHSY; CDR2 reads SAAADI. The CDR3 has 17 amino acids. The V gene lost 4 bases and the J gene lost 3 bases, with 18 bases spanning the gap. The CDR3 DNA sequence: TGCGCCAGCAGTGGATCGATGGGGACCAAGGCTAATGAAAAACTGTTTTTT. Its translation is CASSGSMGTKANEKLFF.

This clonotype appeared many times. The chain employs TRBV18 and TRBJ2-1, with D tentatively TRBD1 or TRBD2 (5 bases each). V was clipped by 0 bases and J by 8 bases, with 23 bases between them. This CDR3 is built from 18 residues. Germline V lookup: CDR1 KGHSH, CDR2 LQKENI. CDR3 in amino acids: CASSPPVKGREETDEQFF. CDR3 DNA: TGTGCCAGCTCACCACCTGTGAAGGGACGTGAAGAGACGGATGAGCAGTTCTTC.

There are many counts of this clonotype. The J gene is TRBJ1-1, the V gene TRBV4-1; D is undetermined. The V end was cut by 1 base, the J end by 1 base, with 10 bases between. The germline V gene has CDR1 MGHRA and CDR2 YSYEKL. This CDR3 contains 15 residues. This CDR3 reads CASSQGGGGNTEAFF. CDR3 DNA: TGCGCCAGCAGCCAAGGGGGTGGCGGGAACACTGAAGCTTTCTTT.

This clonotype is medium-sized. This chain links TRBV7-2 with TRBJ1-1; 7 bases agree with TRBD1. From germline, CDR1 is SGHTA and CDR2 FQGNSA. The CDR3 is 14 residues long. With V trimmed by 2 bases and J by 7 bases, 7 bases remained unmatched. The CDR3 region is CASSLKTGDSEAFF. CDR3 coding DNA: TGTGCCAGCAGCTTAAAAACAGGGGATAGTGAAGCTTTCTTT.

In this sample, this clonotype turned up many times. The CDR3 DNA reads TGTGCCAGCAAACCGGCGGCCTTCGGAGGCTACACCTTC. Its translation: CASKPAAFGGYTF. The V call is TRBV25-1, the J call TRBJ1-2; unclear D gene. Germline-derived CDR1 and CDR2 are MGHDK and SYGVNS. The CDR3 is 13 amino acids. Trimming removed 7 bases at V and 8 bases at J, with 17 bases between.

This clonotype was seen ten or more times. This chain connects TRBV7-2 to TRBJ2-1; 9 bases are a match to TRBD1. Germline values: CDR1 SGHTA, CDR2 FQGNSA. V gave up 5 bases and J gave up 1 base; unmatched junction bases: 9. This CDR3 is built from 17 residues. CDR3 in amino acids: CASSRPEDRGSYNEQFF. CDR3 DNA sequence: TGTGCCAGCAGCAGACCCGAGGACAGGGGATCCTACAATGAGCAGTTCTTC.

This clonotype occurred many times. CDR3 in DNA: TGCAGTGCTTCGACTGAGGTCTCCTATAATTCACCCCTCCACTTT. This gives the protein CSASTEVSYNSPLHF. The rearrangement joins TRBV20-1 to TRBJ1-6, with unresolved D. The CDR3 runs to 15 residues. Germline lookup yields CDR1 DFQATT and CDR2 SNEGSKA (reference sequence). Trimming took off 5 bases at V and 0 bases at J, with 11 bases between the two ends.

This clonotype was counted ten times or more. The V and J genes are TRBV28 and TRBJ1-4; maybe TRBD1 (5 bases). Germline V gives CDR1 MDHEN, CDR2 SYDVKM. This CDR3 contains 15 residues. Trimming pared 7 bases from V and 4 bases from J, leaving 16 bases between. The CDR3 sequence: CASTFVTGRNEKLFF. The CDR3 coding sequence is TGTGCCAGCACATTTGTCACAGGCCGTAATGAAAAACTGTTTTTT.

This clonotype was detected ten times or more. This sequence joins TRBV20-1 and TRBJ1-2; TRBD1 matches at 7 bases. This CDR3 comprises 12 residues. Per the germline V gene, CDR1 is DFQATT and CDR2 is SNEGSKA (reference sequence). This chain's CDR3 is CRPSRGQGGYTF. In DNA form, the CDR3 reads TGCAGACCATCTAGGGGGCAAGGTGGCTACACCTTC.

This clonotype was seen ten or more times. V usage is TRBV7-8 and J usage is TRBJ2-7; 10 nucleotides agree with TRBD2. Germline V gene lookup returns CDR1 SGHVS and CDR2 FQNEAQ. The CDR3 consists of 16 residues. V gave up 3 bases and J gave up 1 base; unmatched junction bases: 6. Here the CDR3 reads CASSFYTSGASYEQYF. In DNA, the CDR3 is TGTGCCAGCAGCTTCTATACTAGCGGGGCTTCCTACGAGCAGTACTTC.

This clonotype came up many times. The DNA of the CDR3 is TGCGCCAGCAGCGTATCGGGGGGGTATGGCTACACCTTC. It codes for CASSVSGGYGYTF. J is TRBJ1-2 and V is TRBV5-1; D is possibly TRBD1 (5 bases). Trimming left V 4 bases short and J 5 bases short, with 12 bases between. CDR1 SGHRS and CDR2 YFSETQ come from the germline V gene. There are 13 residues in the CDR3.

This clonotype appeared many times. The chain recombines TRBV18 with TRBJ2-7, with D uncertain. Per the germline V gene, CDR1 is KGHSH and CDR2 is LQKENI. This CDR3 is built from 14 residues. V shed 2 bases and J shed 2 bases, with 10 bases lying between them. CDR3 sequence reads: CASSPSQFAYEQYF. The CDR3 bases are TGTGCCAGCTCACCATCACAGTTCGCCTACGAGCAGTACTTC.

This clonotype was recorded many times. V is TRBV20-1 and J is TRBJ2-5; D is unclear. V lost 3 bases and J lost 2, with 16 bases in between. This CDR3 has 15 amino acids. The germline gives CDR1 DFQATT, CDR2 SNEGSKA (reference sequence). The CDR3 bases are TGCAGTGCTAGGAGGCAGTGGGGATTACAAGAGACCCAGTACTTC. The encoded protein is CSARRQWGLQETQYF.

The table lists this clonotype with many counts. The chain uses TRBV12-3 or TRBV12-4 and TRBJ2-2; D remains ambiguous. The CDR3 is made up of 17 amino acids. V was shortened by 2 bases and J by 2 bases, with 15 bases between the two germline ends. The CDR3 coding sequence is TGTGCCAGCAGTTTAAATTCGTACTTCGAAAACACCGGGGAGCTGTTTTTT. This codes for CASSLNSYFENTGELFF.

This clonotype was recorded at least ten times. The V call is TRBV7-9, the J call TRBJ2-6; D call uncertain. The V and J ends lost 11 bases and 1 base respectively, with 15 bases between them. This CDR3 is 15 amino acids long. The germline V gene encodes CDR1 SEHNR and CDR2 FQNEAQ (reference sequence). CDR3 in DNA: TGTGCCTCCGCCCCGGGTGTTTCTGGGGCCAACGTCCTGACTTTC. Protein product: CASAPGVSGANVLTF.

This clonotype came up many times. The chain carries TRBV12-3 or TRBV12-4 and TRBJ1-1, with TRBD1 identical over 10 bases. V shed 5 bases and J 1 base; nucleotides not matched to a gene: 7. This CDR3 is 16 amino acids long. CDR3 nucleotides: TGTGCCAGCAGTCCGGGACAGGGGTATGGGAACACTGAAGCTTTCTTT. Its translation: CASSPGQGYGNTEAFF.

This clonotype came up many times. For the CDR3, the DNA is TGCAGTGCTAGAGTCCCCTTGGACAGGGGGAATGAGCAGTTCTTC. Translated, it gives CSARVPLDRGNEQFF. V is TRBV20-1 and J is TRBJ2-1; the match to TRBD1 covers 10 bases. The CDR3 is 15 residues long. The ends lost 1 base at V and 7 bases at J; junction bases unmatched: 7. The germline gives CDR1 DFQATT, CDR2 SNEGSKA (reference sequence).